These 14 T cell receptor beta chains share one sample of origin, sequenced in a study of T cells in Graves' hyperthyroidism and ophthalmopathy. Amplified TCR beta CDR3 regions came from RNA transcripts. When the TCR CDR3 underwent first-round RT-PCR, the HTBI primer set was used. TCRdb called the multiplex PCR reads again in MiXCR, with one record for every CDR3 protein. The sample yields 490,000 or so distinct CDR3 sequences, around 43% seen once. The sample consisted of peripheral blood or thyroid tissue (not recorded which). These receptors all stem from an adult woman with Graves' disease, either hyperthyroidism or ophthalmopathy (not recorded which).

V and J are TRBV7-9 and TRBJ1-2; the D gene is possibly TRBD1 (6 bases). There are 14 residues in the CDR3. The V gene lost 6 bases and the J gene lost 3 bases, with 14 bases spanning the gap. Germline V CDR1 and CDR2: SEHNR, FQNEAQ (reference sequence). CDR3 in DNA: TGTGCCAGCAGTTACAGGGCCGCGGACTATGGCTACACCTTC. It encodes CASSYRAADYGYTF.

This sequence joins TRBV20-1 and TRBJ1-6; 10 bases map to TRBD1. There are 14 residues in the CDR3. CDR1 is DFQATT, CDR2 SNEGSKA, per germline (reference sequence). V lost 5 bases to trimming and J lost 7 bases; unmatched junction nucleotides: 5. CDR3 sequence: CSASGTGANSPLHF. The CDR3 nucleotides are TGCAGTGCTTCCGGGACAGGGGCCAATTCACCCCTCCACTTT.

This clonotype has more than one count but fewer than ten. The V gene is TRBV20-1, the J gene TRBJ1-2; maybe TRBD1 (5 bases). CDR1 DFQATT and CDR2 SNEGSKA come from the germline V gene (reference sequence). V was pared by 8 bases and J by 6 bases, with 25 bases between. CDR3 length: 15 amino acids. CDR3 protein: CSTSRGTSGDDGYTF. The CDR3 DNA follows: TGCAGTACCTCCCGGGGCACTTCCGGGGACGATGGCTACACCTTC.

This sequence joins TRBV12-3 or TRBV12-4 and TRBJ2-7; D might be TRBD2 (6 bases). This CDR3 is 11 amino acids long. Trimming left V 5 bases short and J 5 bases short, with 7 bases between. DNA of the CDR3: TGTGCCAGCAGTACGGGAGACGAGCAGTACTTC. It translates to CASSTGDEQYF.

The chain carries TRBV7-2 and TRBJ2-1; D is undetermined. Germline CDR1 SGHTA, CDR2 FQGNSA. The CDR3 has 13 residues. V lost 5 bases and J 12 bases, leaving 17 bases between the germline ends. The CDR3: CASSPHLGLGQFF. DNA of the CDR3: TGTGCCAGCAGCCCCCATCTAGGGCTTGGGCAGTTCTTC.

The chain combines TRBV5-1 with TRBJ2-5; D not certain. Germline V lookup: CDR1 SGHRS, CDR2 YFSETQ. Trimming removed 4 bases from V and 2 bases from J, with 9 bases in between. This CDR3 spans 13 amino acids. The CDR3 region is CASSRHQQETQYF. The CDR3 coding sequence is TGCGCCAGCAGCCGACACCAACAAGAGACCCAGTACTTC.

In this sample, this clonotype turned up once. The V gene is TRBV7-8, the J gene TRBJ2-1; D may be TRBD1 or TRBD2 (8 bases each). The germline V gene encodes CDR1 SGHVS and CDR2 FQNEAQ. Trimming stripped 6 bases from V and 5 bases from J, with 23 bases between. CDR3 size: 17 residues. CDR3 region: CASSFRGGQGADNEQFF. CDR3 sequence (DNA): TGTGCCAGCAGTTTCCGGGGGGGTCAGGGGGCAGACAATGAGCAGTTCTTC.

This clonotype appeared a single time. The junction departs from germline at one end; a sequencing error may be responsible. Written as DNA, the CDR3 is TGCATCGCCGACAGGGTGGGATATAATGGCAATCAGCCCCAGCACTTT. Translated, it gives CIADRVGYNGNQPQHF. The gene calls are TRBV29-1 and TRBJ1-5; TRBD1 agrees at 7 bases. Germline assignment: CDR1 SQVTM and CDR2 ANQGSEA. The CDR3 covers 16 residues.

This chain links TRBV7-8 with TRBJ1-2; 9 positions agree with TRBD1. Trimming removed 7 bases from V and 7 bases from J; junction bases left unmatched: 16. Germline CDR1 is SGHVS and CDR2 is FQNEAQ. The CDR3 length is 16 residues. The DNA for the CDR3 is TGTGCCAGCACCTCGATTGACAGGGGGAATTGGGGTGGCTACACCTTC. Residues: CASTSIDRGNWGGYTF.

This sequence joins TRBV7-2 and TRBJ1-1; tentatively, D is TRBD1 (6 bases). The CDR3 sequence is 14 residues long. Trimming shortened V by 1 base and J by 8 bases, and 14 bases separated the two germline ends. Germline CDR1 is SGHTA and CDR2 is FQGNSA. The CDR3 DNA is TGTGCCAGCAGCTTAGGATCGGGGGCGGGAGAAGCTTTCTTT. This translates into CASSLGSGAGEAFF.

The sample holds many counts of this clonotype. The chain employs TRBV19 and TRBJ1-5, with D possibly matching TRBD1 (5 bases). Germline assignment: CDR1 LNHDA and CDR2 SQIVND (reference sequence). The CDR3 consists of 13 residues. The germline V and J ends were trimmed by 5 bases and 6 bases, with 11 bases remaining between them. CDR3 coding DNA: TGTGCCAGTAGTCCCGACAGATTTCAGCCCCAGCATTTT. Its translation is CASSPDRFQPQHF.

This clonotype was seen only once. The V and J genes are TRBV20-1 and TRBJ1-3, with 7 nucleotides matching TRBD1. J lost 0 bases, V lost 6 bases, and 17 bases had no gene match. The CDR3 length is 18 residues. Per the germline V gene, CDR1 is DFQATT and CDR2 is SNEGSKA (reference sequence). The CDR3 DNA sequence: TGCAGTGCGCAGGGACAGACGGCTATAGTTGACTCTGGAAACACCATATATTTT. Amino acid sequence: CSAQGQTAIVDSGNTIYF.

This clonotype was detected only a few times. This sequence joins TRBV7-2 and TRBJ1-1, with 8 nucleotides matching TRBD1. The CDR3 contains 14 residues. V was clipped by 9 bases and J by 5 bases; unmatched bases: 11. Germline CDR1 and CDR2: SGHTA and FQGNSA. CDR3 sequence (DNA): TGTGCCAGTTGCAGGGGGCGTTCGAGTACTGAAGCTTTCTTT. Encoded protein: CASCRGRSSTEAFF.

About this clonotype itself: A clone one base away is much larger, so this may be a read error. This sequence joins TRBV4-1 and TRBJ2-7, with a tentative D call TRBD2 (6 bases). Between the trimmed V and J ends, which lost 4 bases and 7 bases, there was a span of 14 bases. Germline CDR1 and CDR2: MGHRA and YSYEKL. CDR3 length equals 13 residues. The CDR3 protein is CASSPRTTGEQYV. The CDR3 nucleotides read TGCGCCAGCAGCCCCAGGACTACGGGGGAGCAGTACGTC.